This TCR beta chain was observed in a study of shared clonotypes between healthy human individuals (TCRdb year 2020). Study-level background: The cohort included three men and a couple of women between 18 and 49 years of age. Each donor's leukapheresis produced roughly between about 0.9 and 9.5 billion PBMCs. For each donor, three plates each were used for CD4 naive and CD4 memory, two plates were used for CD8 naive, and one plate was used for CD8 memory. Blood TCR repertoires of a handful of healthy adults were deeply sequenced to estimate repertoire size and the extent of clonotype sharing between individuals. Different laboratories and diverse techniques were used to prepare libraries and sequence TCR repertoires, to increase sequencing depth and limit assay-specific biases.

Results the study describes overall, beyond this receptor: Estimated clonotype richness was generally larger for naive than for memory subsets. Pairwise subsampling led to the expectation that sequencing depth would affect the degree of clonotype sharing among donors. Incomplete sequencing was indicated by rarefaction of sorted-subset datasets, despite the large sequencing depth. Across a few donors, approximately 4.6% of naive CD4, roughly 3.5% of naive CD8, under 2.5% of memory CD4, and approximately 0.42% of memory CD8 clonotypes were shared. The small number of donors limited the genetic and exposure-history diversity represented. Only blood was sampled, and tissue TCR repertoires likely differ from those in blood. Clonotypes shared by all four sorted-subset donors showed higher generation probabilities than non-shared clonotypes.

TCR CDR3 regions were amplified from genomic DNA by multiplex PCR using the deep immunoSEQ assay. Extracted genomic DNA from each cell subset was spread evenly across all wells of several immunoSEQ 96-well plates, with each plate serving as a replicate. Each replicate PCR for sorted subsets received approximately 200 ng genomic DNA, equal to some 32,000 T cell genomes. The purified libraries were quantified using a Qubit 3.0 fluorometer, sized with a Bioanalyzer 2100, and then quantified again using the KAPA Library Quantification kit. Each immunoSEQ 96-well plate was sequenced on its own single-read 150-cycle Illumina NextSeq 550 flow cell. Per the original workflow: The immunoSEQ output contained only junctional sequences without quality scores, so filtering could not match that applied to full-length reads. To assign V/J genes and CDR3, sequences were annotated using PyIR, a Python wrapper for IgBLAST v1.9, with IMGT germline references. Reads with weak V/J assignments (E-value above 1e-6), missing CDR3, stop codons, out-of-frame junctions, or ambiguous translated residues were removed. A V3J clonotype was defined by an identical inferred V gene, J gene, and CDR3 amino acid sequence. To compute the percentage overlap between repertoires, the number of shared unique clonotypes was divided by the size of the smaller repertoire. Richness of each repertoire was evaluated using RTK rarefaction, the Chao1 estimator, and Recon v2.1 estimates of unobserved clonotypes. OLGA was used to compute generation probabilities for all TCRbeta clonotypes that the gDNA method yielded from a handful of donors. Here the immuneACCESS table is served through TCRdb, limited to in-frame sequences with V and J called. Missing clones are a known gap in these copies; in checked studies unresolved V genes cover under half, and the rest lacks a known reason. V and J calls plus clone size are reproduced from that table; the DNA served to infer D and trimming. In this sample the table shows fewer than 850,000 clones, around 90% of which occur a single time. Clones ranked in the top ten supply 34% of the sample.

Healthy HIV-negative adults with no recently reported acute infections or vaccinations were included as donors. All donors were Caucasian adults living in Nashville, Tennessee, USA. CD8 memory samples were composed of magnetically selected CD45RO+ cells combined with CCR7-negative CD45RA+ effector memory (TemRA) cells. Blood was collected by leukapheresis, and PBMCs were isolated by Ficoll-Histopaque density gradient centrifugation and then cryopreserved in liquid nitrogen vapor phase. Purity and quantity of every magnetically sorted T cell population were checked by analytical flow cytometry. Genomic DNA was isolated from every sorted fraction and measured by UV absorbance on a Nanodrop 2000c. Note on this clone: This receptor's antigen is unknown. No per-base quality is available; no much larger clone lies one base away.

The CDR3 runs 14 residues from the cysteine to the phenylalanine. Of the read, only the CDR3 DNA is kept; its 42 bases are in frame from base 1. According to the germline V gene, CDR1 reads SGDLS and CDR2 reads YYNGEE. The V and J ends are trimmed by 0 bases and 2 bases, leaving 9 bases between them. The rearrangement joined TRBV9 to TRBJ2-7; the D segment cannot be called with confidence. What was sequenced was memory CD8+ T cells from PBMCs. The cell subset or site label for this specimen denotes: CD45RO+ cells pooled with CCR7-negative TemRA cells. The TCR sequence derives from a young man in good health. Some clones in this sample may be carry-over from other donors' samples. The nucleotide sequence reads as follows: TGTGCCAGCAGCGTAGAGGCAGTACCCTACGAGCAGTACTTC. This translates into CASSVEAVPYEQYF.